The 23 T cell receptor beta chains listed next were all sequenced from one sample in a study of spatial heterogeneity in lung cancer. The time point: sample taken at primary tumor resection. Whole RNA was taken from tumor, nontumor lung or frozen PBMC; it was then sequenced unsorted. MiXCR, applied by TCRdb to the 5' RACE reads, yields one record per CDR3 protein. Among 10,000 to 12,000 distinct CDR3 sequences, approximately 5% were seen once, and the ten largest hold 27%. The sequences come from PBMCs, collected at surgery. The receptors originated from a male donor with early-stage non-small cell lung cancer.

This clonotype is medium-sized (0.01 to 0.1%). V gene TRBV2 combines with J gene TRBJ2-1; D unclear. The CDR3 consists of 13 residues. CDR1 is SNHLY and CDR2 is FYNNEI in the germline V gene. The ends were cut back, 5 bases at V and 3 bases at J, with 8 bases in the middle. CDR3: CASSSLDYNEQFF. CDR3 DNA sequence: TGTGCCAGCAGTTCTCTAGACTACAATGAGCAGTTCTTC.

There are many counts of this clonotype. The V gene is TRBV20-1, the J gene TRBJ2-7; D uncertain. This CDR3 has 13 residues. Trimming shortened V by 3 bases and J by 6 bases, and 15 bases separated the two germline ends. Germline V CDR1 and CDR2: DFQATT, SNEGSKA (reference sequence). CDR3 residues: CSASRPGSFEQYF. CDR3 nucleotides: TGCAGTGCTAGTCGTCCAGGAAGTTTCGAGCAGTACTTC.

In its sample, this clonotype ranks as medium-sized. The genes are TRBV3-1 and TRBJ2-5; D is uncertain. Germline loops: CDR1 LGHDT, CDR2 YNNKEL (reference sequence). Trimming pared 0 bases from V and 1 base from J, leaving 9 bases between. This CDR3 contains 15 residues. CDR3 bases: TGTGCCAGCAGCCAAGATGTGGCGACCCAAGAGACCCAGTACTTC. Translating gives CASSQDVATQETQYF.

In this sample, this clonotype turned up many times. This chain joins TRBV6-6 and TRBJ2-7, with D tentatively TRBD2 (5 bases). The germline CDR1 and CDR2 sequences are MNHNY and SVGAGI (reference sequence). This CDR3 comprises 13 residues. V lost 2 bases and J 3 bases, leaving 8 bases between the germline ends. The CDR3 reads CASSYQRDYEQYF. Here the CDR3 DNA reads TGTGCCAGCAGTTACCAACGGGACTACGAGCAGTACTTC.

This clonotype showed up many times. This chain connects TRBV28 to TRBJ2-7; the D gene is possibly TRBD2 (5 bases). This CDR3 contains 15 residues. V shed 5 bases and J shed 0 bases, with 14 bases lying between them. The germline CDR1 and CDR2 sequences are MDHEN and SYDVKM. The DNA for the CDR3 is TGTGCCAGCAGTCCGGGAATTGGGAGCTCCTACGAGCAGTACTTC. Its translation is CASSPGIGSSYEQYF.

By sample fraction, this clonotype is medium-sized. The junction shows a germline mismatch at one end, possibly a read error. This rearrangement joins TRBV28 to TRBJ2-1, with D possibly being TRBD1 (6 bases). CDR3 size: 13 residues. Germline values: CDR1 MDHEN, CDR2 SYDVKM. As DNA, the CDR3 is TGTGCCAGCAGTCGGGACACTTACACTGAGCAGTTCTTC. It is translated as CASSRDTYTEQFF.

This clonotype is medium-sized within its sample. Here the CDR3 DNA reads TGTGCGACACACGGGGCCTACGAGCAGTACTTC. This translates into CATHGAYEQYF. The chain has TRBV28 and TRBJ2-7; weak D call: TRBD2 (5 bases). Per the germline V gene, CDR1 is MDHEN and CDR2 is SYDVKM. This CDR3 has 11 residues.

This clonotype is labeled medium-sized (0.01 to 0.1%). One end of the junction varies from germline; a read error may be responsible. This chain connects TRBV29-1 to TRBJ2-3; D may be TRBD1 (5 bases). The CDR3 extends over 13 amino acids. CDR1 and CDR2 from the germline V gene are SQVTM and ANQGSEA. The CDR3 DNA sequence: TGCAGCGTCGAAGTCAGGGTTCGCGATACGCAGTATTTT. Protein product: CSVEVRVRDTQYF.

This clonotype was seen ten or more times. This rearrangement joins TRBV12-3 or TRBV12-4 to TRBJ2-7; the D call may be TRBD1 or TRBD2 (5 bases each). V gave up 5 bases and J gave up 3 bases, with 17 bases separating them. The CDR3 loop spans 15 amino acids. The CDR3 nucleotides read TGTGCCAGCAGTCCGGGGCCGGGAATGAACTACGAGCAGTACTTC. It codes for CASSPGPGMNYEQYF.

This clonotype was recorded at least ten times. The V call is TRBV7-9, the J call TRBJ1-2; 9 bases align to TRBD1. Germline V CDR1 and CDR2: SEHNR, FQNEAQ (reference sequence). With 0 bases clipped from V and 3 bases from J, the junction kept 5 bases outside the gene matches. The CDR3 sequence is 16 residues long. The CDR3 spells CASSLAPGQGDYGYTF. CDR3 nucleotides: TGTGCCAGCAGCTTAGCGCCGGGACAGGGCGACTATGGCTACACCTTC.

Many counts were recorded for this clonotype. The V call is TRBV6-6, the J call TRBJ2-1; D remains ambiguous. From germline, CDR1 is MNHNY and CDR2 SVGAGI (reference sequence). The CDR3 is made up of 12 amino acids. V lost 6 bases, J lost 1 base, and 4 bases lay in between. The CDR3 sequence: CASSRSYNEQFF. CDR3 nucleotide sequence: TGTGCCAGCAGCAGATCCTACAATGAGCAGTTCTTC.

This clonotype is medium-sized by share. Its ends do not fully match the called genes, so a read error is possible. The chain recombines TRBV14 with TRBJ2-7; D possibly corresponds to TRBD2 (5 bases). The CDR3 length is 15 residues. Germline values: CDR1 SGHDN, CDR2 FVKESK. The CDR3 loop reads CASSQGVLRRPIPKF. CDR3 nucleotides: TGTGCCAGCAGCCAAGGGGTTTTAAGGAGGCCGATACCAAAATTC. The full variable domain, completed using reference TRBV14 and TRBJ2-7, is EAGVTQFPSHSVIEKGQTVTLRCDPISGHDNLYWYRRVMGKEIKFLLHFVKESKQDESGMPNNRFLAERTGGTYSTLKVQPAELEDSGVYFCASSQGVLRRPIPKFGPGTRLTVT.

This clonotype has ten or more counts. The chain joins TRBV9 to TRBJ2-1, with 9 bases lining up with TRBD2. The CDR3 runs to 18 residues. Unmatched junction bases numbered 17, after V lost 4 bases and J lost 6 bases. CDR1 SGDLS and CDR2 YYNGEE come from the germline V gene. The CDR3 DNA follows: TGTGCCAGCAGCTCGACTAGCGGACAGGCCCACAACCTCAATGAGCAGTTCTTC. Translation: CASSSTSGQAHNLNEQFF.

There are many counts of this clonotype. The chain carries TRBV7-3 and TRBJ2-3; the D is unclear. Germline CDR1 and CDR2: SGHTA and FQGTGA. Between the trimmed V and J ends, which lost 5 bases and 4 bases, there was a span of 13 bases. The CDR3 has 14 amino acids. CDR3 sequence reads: CASSNNRPPDTQYF. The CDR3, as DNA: TGTGCCAGCAGCAATAACCGGCCTCCAGATACGCAGTATTTT. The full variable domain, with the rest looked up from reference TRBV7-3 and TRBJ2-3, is GAGVSQTPSNKVTEKGKYVELRCDPISGHTALYWYRQSLGQGPEFLIYFQGTGAADDSGLPNDRFFAVRPEGSVSTLKIQRTERGDSAVYLCASSNNRPPDTQYFGPGTRLTVL.

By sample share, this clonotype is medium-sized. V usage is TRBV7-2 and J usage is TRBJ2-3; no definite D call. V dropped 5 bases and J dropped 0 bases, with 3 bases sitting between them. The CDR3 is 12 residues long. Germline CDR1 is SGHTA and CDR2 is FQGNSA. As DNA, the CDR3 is TGTGCCAGCAGCGTAAGCACAGATACGCAGTATTTT. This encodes CASSVSTDTQYF.

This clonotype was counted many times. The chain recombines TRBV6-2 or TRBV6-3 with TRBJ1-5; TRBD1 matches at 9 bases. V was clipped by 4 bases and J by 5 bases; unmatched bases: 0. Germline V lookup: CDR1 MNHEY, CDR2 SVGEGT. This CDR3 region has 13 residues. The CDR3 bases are TGTGCCAGCAGTTGGACAGGGGATCAGCCCCAGCATTTT. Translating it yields CASSWTGDQPQHF.

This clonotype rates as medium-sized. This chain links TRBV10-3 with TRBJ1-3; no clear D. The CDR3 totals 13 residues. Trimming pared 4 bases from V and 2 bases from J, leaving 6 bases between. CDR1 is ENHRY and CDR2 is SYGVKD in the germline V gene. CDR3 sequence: CAISGAAGNTIYF. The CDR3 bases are TGTGCCATCAGTGGGGCAGCTGGAAACACCATATATTTT.

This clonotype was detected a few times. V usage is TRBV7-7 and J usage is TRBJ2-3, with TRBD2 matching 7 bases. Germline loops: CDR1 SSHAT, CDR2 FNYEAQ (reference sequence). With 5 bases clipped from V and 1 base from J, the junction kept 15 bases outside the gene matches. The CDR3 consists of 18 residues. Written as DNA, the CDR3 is TGTGCCAGCAGCCCATTTCGGGGCGGGAGAATGGGCACAGATACGCAGTATTTT. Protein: CASSPFRGGRMGTDTQYF.

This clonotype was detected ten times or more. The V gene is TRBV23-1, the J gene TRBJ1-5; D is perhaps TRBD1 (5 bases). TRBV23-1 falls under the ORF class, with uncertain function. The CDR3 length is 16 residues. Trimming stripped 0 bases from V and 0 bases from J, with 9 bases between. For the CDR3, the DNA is TGCGCCAGCAGTCAATCGGGGCAGGATAGCAATCAGCCCCAGCATTTT. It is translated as CASSQSGQDSNQPQHF.

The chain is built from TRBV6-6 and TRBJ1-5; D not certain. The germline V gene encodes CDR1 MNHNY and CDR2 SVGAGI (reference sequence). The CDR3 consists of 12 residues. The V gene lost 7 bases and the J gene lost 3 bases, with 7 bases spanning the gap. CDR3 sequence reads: CASKETNQPQHF. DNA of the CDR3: TGTGCCAGCAAGGAGACCAATCAGCCCCAGCATTTT.

CDR3 in amino acids: CASSPIGGTYNEQFF. The DNA for the CDR3 is TGTGCCAGCAGCCCTATCGGCGGGACCTACAATGAGCAGTTCTTC. J is TRBJ2-1 and V is TRBV11-2; D might be TRBD2 (6 bases). CDR3 length: 15 amino acids. CDR1 is SGHAT and CDR2 is FQNNGV in the germline V gene. Trimming cost V 5 bases and J 2 bases, with 13 bases left between them. Together with reference TRBV11-2 and TRBJ2-1, the CDR3 gives the full variable domain: EAGVAQSPRYKIIEKRQSVAFWCNPISGHATLYWYQQILGQGPKLLIQFQNNGVVDDSQLPKDRFSAERLKGVDSTLKIQPAKLEDSAVYLCASSPIGGTYNEQFFGPGTRLTVL.

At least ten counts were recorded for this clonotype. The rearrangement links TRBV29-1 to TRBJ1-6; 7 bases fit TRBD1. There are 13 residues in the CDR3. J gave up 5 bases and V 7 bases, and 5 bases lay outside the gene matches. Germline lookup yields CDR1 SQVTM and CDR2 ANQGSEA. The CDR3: CSARTGDNSPLHF. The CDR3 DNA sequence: TGCAGCGCCCGCACAGGGGATAATTCACCCCTCCACTTT. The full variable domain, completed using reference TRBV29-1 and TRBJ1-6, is SAVISQKPSRDICQRGTSLTIQCQVDSQVTMMFWYRQQPGQSLTLIATANQGSEATYESGFVIDKFPISRPNLTFSTLTVSNMSPEDSSIYLCSARTGDNSPLHFGNGTRLTVT.

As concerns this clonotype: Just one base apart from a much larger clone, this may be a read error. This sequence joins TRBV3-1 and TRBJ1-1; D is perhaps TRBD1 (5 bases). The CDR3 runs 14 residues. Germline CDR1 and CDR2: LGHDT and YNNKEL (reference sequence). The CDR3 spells CVSSLGTMNTEAFF. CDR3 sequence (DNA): TGTGTCAGCAGCCTAGGGACGATGAACACTGAAGCTTTCTTT.